Listed below are T cell receptor beta chains from one sample, sequenced in a study of T cells expressing NK-cell markers. TCRdb reanalyzed the 5' RACE reads and collapses them to one entry per CDR3 protein, without DNA. Its listing shows some 110,000 distinct CDR3 sequences. Sequenced input: blood T cells: a sorted CD56 or NKG2C T cell subset, CD4+ or CD8+ T cells, or bulk PBMC T cells (not recorded which). These receptors were collected from a woman aged 18 to 75 in good health. Each CDR3 is given with its conserved first and last residue. Rows give clone size only sometimes, using once, few, many, or a class for an expanded clone.

size	V	J	CDR3
NA	TRBV27	TRBJ1-1	CASTPPGATEAFF
NA	TRBV5-6	TRBJ2-1	CASSLGPREQFF
NA	TRBV5-4	TRBJ1-1	CASLGANTEAFF
NA	TRBV19	TRBJ2-1	CASSIGGQEYNEQFF
NA	TRBV4-1	TRBJ1-4	CASSQAQGRNEKLFF
NA	TRBV27	TRBJ2-5	CASSPVTVQETQYF
medium-sized	TRBV6-6	TRBJ2-3	CASTLHEDTQYF
NA	TRBV6-1	TRBJ2-6	CASGPWRDRVNVLTF
NA	TRBV7-2	TRBJ1-5	CASSLGPGVQPQHF
NA	TRBV7-9	TRBJ1-2	CASSFEVTNYGYTF
NA	TRBV7-2	TRBJ2-3	CASSSRTALLGTDTQYF
NA	TRBV3-1	TRBJ2-1	CASSQDQGTDNEQFF
NA	TRBV2	TRBJ2-1	CAHVVAGEYYNEQFF
NA	TRBV5-4	TRBJ2-2	CASSLDYHTGELFF
NA	TRBV29-1	TRBJ2-3	CSVEMGTGGNTQYF
NA	TRBV2	TRBJ2-7	CASTASEPYEQYF
NA	TRBV7-6	TRBJ2-5	CASSQSGLPNQETQYF
NA	TRBV30	TRBJ2-7	CASVDSPHEQYF